This TCR beta chain appears in the sequencing data of a study of T cells in Graves' hyperthyroidism and ophthalmopathy. For Graves' hyperthyroidism to be stable, ophthalmopathy could not progress within 18 months. The patients, who ranged from 18 to 65 in age, presented with newly diagnosed hyperthyroidism lasting under 2 months. Patients were excluded because of uncontrolled infection, other autoimmune disease, pregnancy or lactation. Isolation of PBMCs was performed on about 10 ml fresh peripheral blood. The source material, RNA transcripts, was used to amplify TCR beta CDR3 regions. First-round RT-PCR of the TCR CDR3 relied on the HTBI primer set. TCRdb passed the multiplex PCR reads through MiXCR, listing each CDR3 protein once. This table holds approximately 870,000 distinct CDR3 sequences, over 35% found once. V was pared by 5 bases and J by 8 bases, with 19 bases between. From germline, CDR1 is LNHNV and CDR2 YYDKDF (reference sequence). CDR3 length equals 14 residues.

This clonotype was observed many times. This chain joins TRBV15 and TRBJ2-7, with D possibly being TRBD1 (6 bases). Sequencing was performed on blood. The clonotype comes from a man younger than 35 with Graves' hyperthyroidism. CDR3 residues: CATSPKIQGTKQYF. CDR3 DNA: TGTGCCACCAGCCCTAAGATTCAGGGGACGAAGCAGTACTTC.